This T cell receptor (beta chain) appears in the sequencing data of a study of T cells in localized non-small cell lung cancer. Study-level findings and limits: Uninvolved adjacent lung showed higher T cell clonality than tumor.

As regards this clone: No antigen is known for it.

Produced via immunoSEQ multiplex PCR; TCRdb's table is partial and in-frame only. The table records some 11,000 clones, 70% to 80% of them present only once. The source is a male donor at least 60 years old with stage I lung adenocarcinoma. The sequencing used peripheral blood, collected before any cancer treatment.

CDR3 DNA sequence: TGCGCCAGCACTAGTTCCGGGACCCCATATGGCTACACCTTC. Its translation: CASTSSGTPYGYTF. J is TRBJ1-2 and V is TRBV5-1; possibly TRBD1 for D (5 bases). The CDR3 extends over 14 amino acids. The germline V and J ends were trimmed by 6 bases and 5 bases, with 17 bases remaining between them. Germline loops: CDR1 SGHRS, CDR2 YFSETQ. The complete variable domain, with remaining parts taken from reference TRBV5-1 and TRBJ1-2, reads KAGVTQTPRYLIKTRGQQVTLSCSPISGHRSVSWYQQTPGQGLQFLFEYFSETQRNKGNFPGRFSGRQFSNSRSEMNVSTLELGDSALYLCASTSSGTPYGYTFGSGTRLTVV.